This T cell receptor beta chain stems from a study of vaccination effects on CD4 cells after COVID-19 (dated by TCRdb to 2021 to 2024). Concerning the study at large: Post-vaccine samples across the study were collected a median of 72 days after the second dose, with a range of 14 to 241. SARS-CoV-2 spike-specific CD4+ TCR repertoires were compared before and after mRNA vaccination in COVID-19 convalescent patients and in infection-naive vaccine recipients. The full study included some 10 COVID-19 convalescent patients and a few SARS-CoV-2-naive healthy vaccine recipients. Cultures from other donors in the study were sequenced with the Oncomine TCR Beta short-read assay on an Illumina iSeq 100.

Based on the germline V gene (reference sequence), the CDR1 and CDR2 sequences are LNHDA and SQIVND. Compared with germline, V lacks 7 bases and J lacks 5 bases; bases without a gene match: 8. The CDR3 contains 13 residues, cysteine and phenylalanine counted. Just the 39-base CDR3 DNA is kept, in frame starting at base 1. Study-wide findings and limitations: In healthy vaccine recipients, vaccine-induced clones were almost all SARS-CoV-2 mono-reactive, with only 1 of 255 cross-reactive with common cold coronaviruses. At late post-vaccination timepoints, both infection-induced and vaccine-induced clones showed marked clonal contraction, consistent with waning T cell responses. Only a small number of convalescent patients were included, and no early post-infection timepoints were available, which limited the study.

The library was obtained by the immunoSEQ multiplex PCR assay. DNA from the cultured, isolated CD4+ T cells was subjected to TCR beta CDR3 sequencing. Processing in the source paper ran as follows. Non-productive TCR sequences were discarded, and reads were trimmed to the CDR3 region, with only CDR3s of 7 or more amino acids retained. The MANAFEST web app was used to identify antigen-specific clonotypes by comparing expansion in peptide wells with expansion in reference cultures. For clones to be considered positive, expansion at FDR<0.05 versus reference and all other wells, an odds ratio above 5, and a frequency above 0.1% in two replicate wells were required. Cross-reactive clonotypes were defined as significantly expanded in SARS-CoV-2 spike wells and in at least one common cold coronavirus spike condition. Levenshtein distance calculated with the stringdist R package was used to assess CDR3 similarity, and unrooted trees were constructed with ape in R 3.6.1. Drawn from immuneACCESS, this table holds only the in-frame rearrangements with V and J called that TCRdb kept. Clones are partly lost; checked studies trace under half to an unresolved V gene and leave the rest unexplained. D and trimming come from the DNA, and the V and J calls and clone size come from that table. Across this sample there are some 23,000 clones, with roughly 76% seen only once. The ten biggest clones cover about 9.1% of the sample.

Turning to this clone: It has no known antigen specificity. Base quality data are lacking; no much larger clone is found one base away.

In the ViraFEST assay, PBMC were stimulated with viral peptide pools, and TCR sequencing was then used to find antigen-specific CD4+ T cell clonotypes based on their expansion. After more than nine days of culture, CD4+ T cells were isolated with the EasySep CD4+ T cell isolation kit. Two doses of either the BNT162b2 or the mRNA-1273 mRNA SARS-CoV-2 vaccine were administered to participants. None of the healthy vaccine recipients had a prior SARS-CoV-2 infection, which was confirmed by nucleocapsid antibody tests that came back negative both before and after vaccination. Some 1.9 million PBMC per well were cultured with approximately 10 ug/ml peptides in IMDM containing about 5% human AB serum, roughly 9.5 IU/ml IL-2 and gentamicin. Half of the culture medium was replaced with fresh IL-2-containing medium on days 3 and 7. Unless noted otherwise, every peptide stimulation condition was grown in triplicate wells. Using Ficoll-Paque Plus gradient centrifugation, PBMC were separated from whole blood and then either used fresh or cryopreserved at -140C. The overlapping peptide pools covered the spike proteins of SARS-CoV-2 as well as those of the common cold coronaviruses HCoV-NL63, HCoV-OC43 and HCoV-229E. The QIAamp micro DNA kit was used to extract genomic DNA from the cultured CD4+ T cells.

In this chain, TRBV19 is recombined with TRBJ2-7; TRBD1 agrees with 7 junctional bases. The sequence derives from a human donor who received a COVID-19 vaccine. Sequencing used CD4+ T cells from PBMCs cultured with HCoV-229E spike peptides, obtained after COVID-19 vaccination. The cell subset or site tag for this specimen amounts to: HCoV-229E spike overlapping peptide pool stimulation. CDR3 protein: CASTGTARDEQYF. The sequenced DNA: TGTGCCAGTACCGGGACAGCCCGGGACGAGCAGTACTTC.